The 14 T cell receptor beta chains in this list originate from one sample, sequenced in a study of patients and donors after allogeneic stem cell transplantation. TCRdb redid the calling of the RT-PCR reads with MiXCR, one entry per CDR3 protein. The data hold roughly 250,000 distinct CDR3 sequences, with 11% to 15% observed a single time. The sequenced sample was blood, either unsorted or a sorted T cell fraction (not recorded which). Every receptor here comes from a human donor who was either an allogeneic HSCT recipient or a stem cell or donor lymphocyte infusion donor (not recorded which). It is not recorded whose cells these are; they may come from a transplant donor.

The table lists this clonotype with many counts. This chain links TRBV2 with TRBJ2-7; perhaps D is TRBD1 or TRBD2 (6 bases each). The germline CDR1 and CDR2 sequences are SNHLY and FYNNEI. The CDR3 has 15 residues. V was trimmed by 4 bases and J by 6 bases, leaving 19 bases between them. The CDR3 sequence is CASSGGRDAASEQYF. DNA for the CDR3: TGTGCCAGCAGTGGGGGGCGGGATGCGGCCAGCGAGCAGTACTTC. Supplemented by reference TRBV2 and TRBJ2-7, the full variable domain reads EPEVTQTPSHQVTQMGQEVILRCVPISNHLYFYWYRQILGQKVEFLVSFYNNEISEKSEIFDDQFSVERPDGSNFTLKIRSTKLEDSAMYFCASSGGRDAASEQYFGPGTRLTVT.

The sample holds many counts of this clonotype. For the CDR3, the DNA is TGCGCCAGCAGCCAAACTACCGGGACAGGGGGCACTGAAGCTTTCTTT. Its translation: CASSQTTGTGGTEAFF. The genes are TRBV5-1 and TRBJ1-1, with 11 bases identical to TRBD1. The trim removed 4 bases at V and 4 bases at J, leaving 9 bases unmatched. This CDR3 is 16 amino acids long. Germline CDR1 reads SGHRS; CDR2 reads YFSETQ. The full variable domain, rest sourced from reference TRBV5-1 and TRBJ1-1, is KAGVTQTPRYLIKTRGQQVTLSCSPISGHRSVSWYQQTPGQGLQFLFEYFSETQRNKGNFPGRFSGRQFSNSRSEMNVSTLELGDSALYLCASSQTTGTGGTEAFFGQGTRLTVV.

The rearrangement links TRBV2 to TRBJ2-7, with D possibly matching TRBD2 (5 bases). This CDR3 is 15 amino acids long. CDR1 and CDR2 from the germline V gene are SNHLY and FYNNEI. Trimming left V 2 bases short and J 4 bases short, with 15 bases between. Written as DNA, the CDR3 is TGTGCCAGCAGTGAAACGTCGGGAAGGATGTACGAGCAGTACTTC. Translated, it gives CASSETSGRMYEQYF.

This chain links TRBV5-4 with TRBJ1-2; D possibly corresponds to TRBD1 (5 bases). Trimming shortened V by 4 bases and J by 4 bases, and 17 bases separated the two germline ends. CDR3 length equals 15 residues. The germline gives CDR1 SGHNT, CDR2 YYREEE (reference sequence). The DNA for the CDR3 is TGTGCCAGCAGCCCTAGGGACCGCATGACCTATGGCTACACCTTC. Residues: CASSPRDRMTYGYTF. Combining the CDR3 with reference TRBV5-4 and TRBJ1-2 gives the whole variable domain ETGVTQSPTHLIKTRGQQVTLRCSSQSGHNTVSWYQQALGQGPQFIFQYYREEENGRGNFPPRFSGLQFPNYSSELNVNALELDDSALYLCASSPRDRMTYGYTFGSGTRLTVV.

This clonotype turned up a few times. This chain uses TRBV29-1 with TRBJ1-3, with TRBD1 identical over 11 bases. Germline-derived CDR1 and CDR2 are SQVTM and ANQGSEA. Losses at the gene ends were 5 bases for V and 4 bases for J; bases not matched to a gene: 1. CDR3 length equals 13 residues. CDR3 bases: TGCAGCGTTCGGACAGGGGGCGGAAACACCATATATTTT. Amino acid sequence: CSVRTGGGNTIYF.

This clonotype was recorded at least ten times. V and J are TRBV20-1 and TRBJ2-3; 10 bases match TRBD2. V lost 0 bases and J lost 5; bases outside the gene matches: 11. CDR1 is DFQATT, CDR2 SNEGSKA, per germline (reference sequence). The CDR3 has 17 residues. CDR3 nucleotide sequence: TGCAGTGCTAGAGATAGTGGGAAACTAGCGGGATTAGATACGCAGTATTTT. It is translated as CSARDSGKLAGLDTQYF.

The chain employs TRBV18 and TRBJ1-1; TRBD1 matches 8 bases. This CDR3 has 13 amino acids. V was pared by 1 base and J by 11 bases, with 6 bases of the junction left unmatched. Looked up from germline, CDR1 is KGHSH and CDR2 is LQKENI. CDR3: CASSPQTGVLAFF. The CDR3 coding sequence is TGTGCCAGCTCACCACAGACAGGGGTGTTGGCTTTCTTT.

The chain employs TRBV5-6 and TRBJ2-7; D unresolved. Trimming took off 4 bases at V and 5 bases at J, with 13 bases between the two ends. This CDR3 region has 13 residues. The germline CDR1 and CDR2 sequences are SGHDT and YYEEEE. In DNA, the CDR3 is TGTGCCAGCAGCGCGGTTATGGGTAACGAGCAGTACTTC. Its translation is CASSAVMGNEQYF.

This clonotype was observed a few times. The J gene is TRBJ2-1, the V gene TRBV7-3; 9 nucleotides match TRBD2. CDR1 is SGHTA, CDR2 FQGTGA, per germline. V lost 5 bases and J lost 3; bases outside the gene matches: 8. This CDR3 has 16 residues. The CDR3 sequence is CASSPRTSADYNEQFF. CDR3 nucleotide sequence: TGTGCCAGCAGCCCACGGACTAGCGCAGACTACAATGAGCAGTTCTTC. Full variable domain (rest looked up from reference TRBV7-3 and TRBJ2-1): GAGVSQTPSNKVTEKGKYVELRCDPISGHTALYWYRQSLGQGPEFLIYFQGTGAADDSGLPNDRFFAVRPEGSVSTLKIQRTERGDSAVYLCASSPRTSADYNEQFFGPGTRLTVL.

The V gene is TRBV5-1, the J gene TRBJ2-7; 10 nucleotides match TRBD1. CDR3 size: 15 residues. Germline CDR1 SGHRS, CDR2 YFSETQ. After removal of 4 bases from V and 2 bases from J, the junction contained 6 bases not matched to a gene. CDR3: CASSEGTGAAYEQYF. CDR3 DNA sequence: TGCGCCAGCAGCGAAGGGACAGGGGCCGCCTACGAGCAGTACTTC.

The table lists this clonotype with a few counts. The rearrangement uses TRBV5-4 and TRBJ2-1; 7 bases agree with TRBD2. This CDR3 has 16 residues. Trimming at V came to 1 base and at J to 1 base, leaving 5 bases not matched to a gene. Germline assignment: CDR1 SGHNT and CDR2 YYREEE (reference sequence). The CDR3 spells CASSLLTSASYNEQFF. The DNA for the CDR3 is TGTGCCAGCAGCTTGCTCACTAGCGCGTCCTACAATGAGCAGTTCTTC.

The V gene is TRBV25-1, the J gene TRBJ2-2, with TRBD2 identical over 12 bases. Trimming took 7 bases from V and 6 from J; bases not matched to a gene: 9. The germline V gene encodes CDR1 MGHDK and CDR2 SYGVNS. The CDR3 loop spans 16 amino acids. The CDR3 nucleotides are TGTGCCAGCACCCGACTAGCGGGAGCAGGGGCCGGGGAGCTGTTTTTT. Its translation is CASTRLAGAGAGELFF.

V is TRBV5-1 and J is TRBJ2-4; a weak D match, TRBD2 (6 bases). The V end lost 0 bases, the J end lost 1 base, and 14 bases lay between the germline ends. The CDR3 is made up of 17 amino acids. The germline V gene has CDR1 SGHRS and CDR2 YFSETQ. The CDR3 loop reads CASSLAEGAGAKNIQYF. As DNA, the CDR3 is TGCGCCAGCAGCTTGGCCGAAGGGGCGGGGGCCAAAAACATTCAGTACTTC.

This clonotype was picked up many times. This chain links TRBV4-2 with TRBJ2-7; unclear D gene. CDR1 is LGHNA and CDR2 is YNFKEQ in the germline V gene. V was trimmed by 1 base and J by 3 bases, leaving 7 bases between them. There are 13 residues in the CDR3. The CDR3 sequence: CASSQGPGYEQYF. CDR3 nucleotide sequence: TGTGCCAGCAGCCAAGGACCCGGCTACGAGCAGTACTTC.